Below are 17 T cell receptor beta chains sequenced from a single sample in a study of identical twins. Each CDR3 protein is one row after TCRdb ran MiXCR on the 5' RACE reads. This repertoire shows some 1,700,000 distinct CDR3 sequences, about 31% found once; its top ten account for 0.25% to 0.3%. Sequencing used cord blood. The receptors come from a newborn girl in good health.

This clonotype has more than one count but fewer than ten. This rearrangement joins TRBV6-6 to TRBJ1-5; D is unresolved. The germline gives CDR1 MNHNY, CDR2 SVGAGI (reference sequence). V lost 7 bases to trimming and J lost 3 bases, with 16 bases between them. The CDR3 covers 15 residues. This chain's CDR3 is CASKEDGRINQPQHF. CDR3 nucleotides: TGTGCCAGCAAAGAGGACGGAAGGATCAATCAGCCCCAGCATTTT.

The chain employs TRBV14 and TRBJ2-1, with a tentative D call TRBD1 (6 bases). The J call may not be correct, given that the DNA end is closer to TRBJ2-7. The CDR3 has 19 amino acids. Germline V gene lookup returns CDR1 SGHDN and CDR2 FVKESK. This CDR3 reads CASSQEALLTGMSYNEQYF. The DNA for the CDR3 is TGTGCCAGCAGCCAAGAAGCTCTCCTTACAGGGATGTCCTACAATGAGCAGTACTTC.

The genes are TRBV20-1 and TRBJ2-1; maybe TRBD2 (6 bases). The DNA end favors TRBJ2-7, so the J call may be wrong. In germline, CDR1 is DFQATT, CDR2 SNEGSKA (reference sequence). The CDR3 contains 14 residues. The CDR3: CSGFLATSYNEQYF. The CDR3 DNA follows: TGCAGTGGGTTTCTAGCGACCTCCTACAATGAGCAGTACTTC.

J is TRBJ2-1 and V is TRBV10-3, with TRBD2 matching over 10 bases. The CDR3 sequence is 17 residues long. V lost 3 bases and J lost 9; bases outside the gene matches: 14. Germline V CDR1 and CDR2: ENHRY, SYGVKD. CDR3 nucleotide sequence: TGTGCCATCAGTGAAAGGCTAGCTAGCGGGGGTACGAGTGAGCAGTTCTTC. Amino acids: CAISERLASGGTSEQFF.

This clonotype was counted a few times. The chain has TRBV6-1 and TRBJ1-2; TRBD1 matches at 7 bases. CDR1 and CDR2 (germline): MNHNS, SASEGT. V dropped 2 bases and J dropped 0; count of bases not matched to a gene: 12. The CDR3 consists of 18 residues. As DNA, the CDR3 is TGTGCCAGCAGTGAATATCGTAGTCAGGGGGGGCCTAACTATGGCTACACCTTC. This sequence encodes CASSEYRSQGGPNYGYTF.

The chain recombines TRBV10-3 with TRBJ1-1; possible D gene TRBD1, 5 bases. With 0 bases removed from V and 6 bases from J, the gap between germline ends came to 11 bases. The length of the CDR3 is 14 residues. Germline-derived CDR1 and CDR2 are ENHRY and SYGVKD. The CDR3 DNA reads as TGTGCCATCAGTGAGTCGCAGGGTAGAGCTGAAGCTTTCTTT. Translation gives CAISESQGRAEAFF.

This chain uses TRBV7-2 with TRBJ2-1; 8 positions agree with TRBD2. Germline V gene data show CDR1 as SGHTA and CDR2 as FQGNSA. There are 15 residues in the CDR3. The J segment lost 13 bases and the V segment lost 4 bases, leaving 15 bases of the junction unmatched. CDR3 sequence reads: CASSSLAGPQETQFF. Written as DNA, the CDR3 is TGTGCCAGCAGCTCCTTAGCGGGACCGCAAGAGACCCAGTTCTTC.

V and J are TRBV21-1 and TRBJ1-5. TRBV21-1 is reported as a pseudogene. The CDR3 spans 19 residues. The DNA for the CDR3 is TGTGCCAGCAGCAAGAGTCAAGCGACCCACTTAGATAGCAATCAGCCCCAGCATTTT. Its protein product is CASSKSQATHLDSNQPQHF.

There are a few counts of this clonotype. V and J are TRBV6-5 and TRBJ2-5; 7 bases map to TRBD2. The CDR3 is 14 residues long. V lost 6 bases to trimming and J lost 5 bases; unmatched junction nucleotides: 9. The germline CDR1 and CDR2 sequences are MNHEY and SVGAGI. Here the CDR3 DNA reads TGTGCCAGCAGGGCTAGCGGCATTTGGGAGACCCAGTACTTC. Translated, it gives CASRASGIWETQYF.

In this sample, this clonotype turned up a few times. The chain is built from TRBV7-2 and TRBJ1-4; maybe TRBD1 (5 bases). From germline, CDR1 is SGHTA and CDR2 FQGNSA. V was shortened by 1 base and J by 8 bases, with 8 bases between the two germline ends. This CDR3 is 13 amino acids long. CDR3: CASSLEGLEKLFF. DNA for the CDR3: TGTGCCAGCAGCTTAGAGGGGCTGGAAAAACTGTTTTTT.

This clonotype was observed a few times. This rearrangement joins TRBV4-2 to TRBJ2-5, with D possibly TRBD2 on 7 matching bases. This CDR3 region has 15 residues. The ends were cut back, 5 bases at V and 6 bases at J, with 19 bases in the middle. The germline V gene encodes CDR1 LGHNA and CDR2 YNFKEQ. Written as DNA, the CDR3 is TGTGCCAGCAGCGATCGGGGGGCTGGGACGAAGACCCAGTACTTC. As protein: CASSDRGAGTKTQYF.

The V and J genes are TRBV12-3 or TRBV12-4 and TRBJ2-5, with D tentatively TRBD1 (5 bases). This CDR3 has 13 residues. V lost 5 bases to trimming and J lost 1 base, with 8 bases between them. As DNA, the CDR3 is TGTGCCAGCAGTAACAGGATCCAAGAGACCCAGTACTTC. This translates into CASSNRIQETQYF.

This clonotype showed up just a few times. The J gene is TRBJ1-1, the V gene TRBV28; D ambiguous. This CDR3 contains 13 residues. Germline loops: CDR1 MDHEN, CDR2 SYDVKM. Trimming removed 8 bases from V and 3 bases from J, with 13 bases in between. The CDR3 region has the DNA TGTGCCAGCCACGGCCTGCCGGACACTGAAGCTTTCTTT. It specifies CASHGLPDTEAFF.

This clonotype was seen once. A much larger clone lies a single base off, so this may be a read error. The chain uses TRBV10-3 and TRBJ2-7, with 7 bases that match TRBD1. V lost 2 bases and J lost 3; bases outside the gene matches: 4. Germline V gene lookup returns CDR1 ENHRY and CDR2 SYGVKD. This CDR3 has 14 residues. The CDR3 is CAISEMQGVYEQYF. Written as DNA, the CDR3 is TGTGCCATCAGTGAGATGCAGGGGGTCTACGAGCAGTACTTC.

V is TRBV3-1 and J is TRBJ2-4; 10 nucleotides line up with TRBD1. The junction had 6 bases not matched to a gene; V was cut back by 3 bases and J by 7 bases. CDR3 size: 15 residues. CDR1 is LGHDT, CDR2 YNNKEL, per germline (reference sequence). The CDR3 spells CASSHGTGVGNIQYF. The CDR3 region has the DNA TGTGCCAGCAGCCACGGGACAGGGGTGGGGAACATTCAGTACTTC.

This clonotype has only a few counts. The chain employs TRBV25-1 and TRBJ2-7; D is ambiguous. CDR1 MGHDK and CDR2 SYGVNS come from the germline V gene. This CDR3 is built from 13 residues. Trimming removed 3 bases at V and 5 bases at J, with 11 bases between. CDR3 region: CASSEAGGNEQYF. The CDR3, as DNA: TGTGCCAGCAGTGAGGCAGGTGGGAACGAGCAGTACTTC.

On this clonotype: Germline and junction disagree at one end, which may indicate a read error. CDR3 coding DNA: TGCCCCAGCAGCCTATCAACCAGCTCCTATAATTCACCCCTCCACTTT. It is translated as CPSSLSTSSYNSPLHF. The chain carries TRBV5-1 and TRBJ1-6; D gene ambiguous. CDR3 size: 16 residues. Germline V gene data show CDR1 as SGHRS and CDR2 as YFSETQ.